Below, 32 T cell receptor beta chains from the same sample are listed, as sequenced in a study of Graves' ophthalmopathy and Graves' hyperthyroidism. RNA transcripts provided the template for amplifying TCR beta CDR3 regions. An initial RT-PCR round employing HTBI primers preceded a second-round multiplex PCR. TCRdb ran MiXCR on the multiplex PCR reads and lists one entry per CDR3 protein. The sample records approximately 160,000 distinct CDR3 sequences, roughly two fifths being singletons. The material sequenced was peripheral blood. The receptors shown here come from a man aged 25 to 45 with Graves' ophthalmopathy.

The CDR3 sequence is CASSPTGTAFEAFF. The DNA for the CDR3 is TGTGCCAGCAGTCCAACCGGGACAGCATTTGAAGCTTTCTTT. The chain employs TRBV28 and TRBJ1-1, with 7 bases that match TRBD1. The CDR3 sequence is 14 residues long. The germline V gene encodes CDR1 MDHEN and CDR2 SYDVKM. Germline trimming cut 5 bases from V and 7 bases from J; bases unmatched to any gene: 10. Looking up the rest from reference TRBV28 and TRBJ1-1 gives the full variable domain: DVKVTQSSRYLVKRTGEKVFLECVQDMDHENMFWYRQDPGLGLRLIYFSYDVKMKEKGDIPEGYSVSREKKERFSLILESASTNQTSMYLCASSPTGTAFEAFFGQGTRLTVV.

The rearrangement uses TRBV6-1 and TRBJ1-3; possibly TRBD1 for D (6 bases). V was shortened by 1 base and J by 2 bases, with 6 bases between the two germline ends. The CDR3 is 14 amino acids. Germline assignment: CDR1 MNHNS and CDR2 SASEGT. The CDR3 DNA reads as TGTGCCAGCAGTGAAGACAGGGCTGGAAACACCATATATTTT. This encodes CASSEDRAGNTIYF.

This clonotype was detected many times. This rearrangement joins TRBV27 to TRBJ2-7; no clear D gene. The V end was cut by 4 bases, the J end by 0 bases, with 13 bases between. There are 15 residues in the CDR3. Germline V gene lookup returns CDR1 MNHEY and CDR2 SMNVEV (reference sequence). As DNA, the CDR3 is TGTGCCAGCAGTTGGCTCCGGAACAACTCCTACGAGCAGTACTTC. Its translation is CASSWLRNNSYEQYF.

This clonotype is labeled medium-sized. This chain uses TRBV7-2 with TRBJ2-7; the D is unclear. The length of the CDR3 is 13 residues. The V end was cut by 0 bases, the J end by 3 bases, with 6 bases between. Germline CDR1 is SGHTA and CDR2 is FQGNSA. The CDR3 DNA reads as TGTGCCAGCAGCTTAGCTACCCTCTACGAGCAGTACTTC. Its translation: CASSLATLYEQYF.

This clonotype was recorded many times. V and J are TRBV6-5 and TRBJ2-7; 9 positions agree with TRBD1. This CDR3 is 15 amino acids long. The V and J ends lost 4 bases and 0 bases, in that order; junction bases with no gene match: 4. Germline lookup yields CDR1 MNHEY and CDR2 SVGAGI. This chain's CDR3 is CASSSGQGLSYEQYF. CDR3 bases: TGTGCCAGCAGTTCCGGACAGGGGCTCTCCTACGAGCAGTACTTC.

This clonotype was recorded at least ten times. The chain combines TRBV12-3 or TRBV12-4 with TRBJ2-5, with D perhaps TRBD2 (5 bases). The CDR3 has 15 residues. Trimming removed 5 bases at V and 4 bases at J, with 17 bases between. The CDR3 loop is CASSPRSSAGETQYF. DNA for the CDR3: TGTGCCAGCAGTCCCCGGTCCTCGGCGGGAGAGACCCAGTACTTC.

The chain combines TRBV20-1 with TRBJ2-5, with TRBD2 matching over 14 bases. V lost 5 bases to trimming and J lost 1 base; unmatched junction nucleotides: 0. Germline CDR1 DFQATT, CDR2 SNEGSKA (reference sequence). This CDR3 contains 14 residues. The CDR3 is CSAGTSGGQETQYF. CDR3 sequence (DNA): TGCAGTGCTGGGACTAGCGGGGGCCAAGAGACCCAGTACTTC.

This chain links TRBV6-2 or TRBV6-3 with TRBJ2-7; 7 bases match TRBD2. This CDR3 spans 14 amino acids. Trimming removed 4 bases from V and 2 bases from J; junction bases left unmatched: 5. Germline V gene lookup returns CDR1 MNHEY and CDR2 SVGEGT. CDR3 loop: CASSSPSGAYEQYF. Written as DNA, the CDR3 is TGTGCCAGCAGTTCCCCTAGCGGCGCCTACGAGCAGTACTTC.

In this sample, this clonotype turned up many times. The chain recombines TRBV18 with TRBJ1-6; TRBD1 is a possible D gene (6 bases). Germline V CDR1 and CDR2: KGHSH, LQKENI. There are 17 residues in the CDR3. V was cut by 5 bases and J by 4 bases, with 18 bases left in between. The CDR3 spells CASSFMSGDGYNSPLHF. The CDR3 DNA follows: TGTGCCAGCTCATTTATGTCAGGGGACGGATATAATTCACCCCTCCACTTT.

V is TRBV6-1 and J is TRBJ1-2; maybe TRBD1 (6 bases). The CDR3 has 13 amino acids. The V end lost 8 bases, the J end lost 3 bases, and 13 bases lay between the germline ends. Germline V gives CDR1 MNHNS, CDR2 SASEGT. DNA of the CDR3: TGTGCCAGCTGGGGGGCAGGGGACTATGGCTACACCTTC. Protein product: CASWGAGDYGYTF.

This clonotype was picked up many times. The rearrangement links TRBV30 to TRBJ2-7; a weak D match, TRBD2 (6 bases). CDR3 size: 13 residues. The V end lost 4 bases, the J end lost 0 bases, and 10 bases lay between the germline ends. Germline CDR1 reads GTSNPN; CDR2 reads SVGIG (reference sequence). The CDR3 DNA sequence: TGTGCCTGGACCGTGGGGGGCTCCTACGAGCAGTACTTC. Protein product: CAWTVGGSYEQYF.

This clonotype was recorded many times. The DNA for the CDR3 is TGCGCCAGCAGCTTGGGCGGGAGATCTGGGGCCAACGTCCTGACTTTC. Amino acids: CASSLGGRSGANVLTF. V is TRBV5-1 and J is TRBJ2-6; 7 nucleotides line up with TRBD2. The length of the CDR3 is 16 residues. Per germline, CDR1 SGHRS and CDR2 YFSETQ. J gave up 1 base and V 0 bases, and 1 base lay outside the gene matches.

This clonotype was seen repeatedly, ten times or more. J is TRBJ2-6 and V is TRBV6-2 or TRBV6-3, with D possibly TRBD1 on 5 matching bases. Between the trimmed V and J ends, which lost 5 bases and 1 base, there was a span of 9 bases. The CDR3 covers 15 residues. Germline CDR1 reads MNHEY; CDR2 reads SVGEGT. The CDR3 DNA reads as TGTGCCAGCAGTCGACAGCTATCTGGGGCCAACGTCCTGACTTTC. Its protein product is CASSRQLSGANVLTF.

The chain combines TRBV6-2 or TRBV6-3 with TRBJ1-2; possibly TRBD1 for D (5 bases). CDR1 MNHEY and CDR2 SVGEGT come from the germline V gene. The ends were cut back, 0 bases at V and 5 bases at J, with 7 bases in the middle. This CDR3 spans 13 amino acids. This chain's CDR3 is CASSYSGPYGYTF. CDR3 DNA: TGTGCCAGCAGTTACTCGGGGCCATATGGCTACACCTTC.

CDR3 sequence reads: CASSTFGRNTEAFF. In nucleotides, the CDR3 is TGTGCCAGCAGCACCTTCGGCAGGAACACTGAAGCTTTCTTT. This rearrangement joins TRBV7-2 to TRBJ1-1; D not resolved. With 5 bases removed from V and 1 base from J, the gap between germline ends came to 11 bases. There are 14 residues in the CDR3. Germline CDR1 and CDR2: SGHTA and FQGNSA.

The chain is built from TRBV28 and TRBJ1-2, with 8 bases identical to TRBD1. The ends lost 8 bases at V and 4 bases at J; junction bases unmatched: 3. The CDR3 runs to 12 residues. From germline, CDR1 is MDHEN and CDR2 SYDVKM. CDR3 DNA sequence: TGTGCCAGCCACAGGGGGAGCTATGGCTACACCTTC. Protein: CASHRGSYGYTF.

This clonotype was seen ten or more times. The chain uses TRBV28 and TRBJ2-7; possible D gene TRBD1, 6 bases. CDR3 size: 13 residues. Looked up from germline, CDR1 is MDHEN and CDR2 is SYDVKM. Trimming took off 4 bases at V and 6 bases at J, with 13 bases between the two ends. CDR3 loop: CASSYSQGSEQYF. In nucleotides, the CDR3 is TGTGCCAGCAGTTACTCACAGGGAAGCGAGCAGTACTTC.

This clonotype came up many times. A junction boundary mismatches the germline segment, possibly from a read error. This chain joins TRBV28 and TRBJ1-6; D is unclear. Germline assignment: CDR1 MDHEN and CDR2 SYDVKM. The CDR3 is 18 amino acids. This chain's CDR3 is CASSPPLGSRTDNTPLHF. The CDR3, as DNA: TGTGCCAGCAGTCCTCCCCTCGGATCTCGGACGGATAATACACCCCTCCACTTT.

There are many counts of this clonotype. The chain carries TRBV7-2 and TRBJ1-1; the D gene is possibly TRBD1 (6 bases). V lost 3 bases, J lost 5 bases, and 10 bases lay in between. This CDR3 region has 13 residues. The germline V gene encodes CDR1 SGHTA and CDR2 FQGNSA. The CDR3 here is CASSFSRGTEAFF. The CDR3 DNA is TGTGCCAGCAGCTTTAGCAGGGGAACTGAAGCTTTCTTT.

This rearrangement joins TRBV12-3 or TRBV12-4 to TRBJ2-7; 11 nucleotides agree with TRBD2. The CDR3 has 16 residues. V lost 6 bases and J lost 7; bases outside the gene matches: 14. This chain's CDR3 is CASSHLGVAGGGEQYF. CDR3 nucleotide sequence: TGTGCCAGCAGCCATCTCGGGGTAGCGGGAGGGGGAGAGCAGTACTTC.

This clonotype came up many times. CDR3 coding DNA: TGTGCCAGCAGCCTTATGACGGTGAAGATGAACACTGAAGCTTTCTTT. It encodes CASSLMTVKMNTEAFF. The V gene is TRBV6-2 or TRBV6-3, the J gene TRBJ1-1; D not certain. The germline V gene encodes CDR1 MNHEY and CDR2 SVGEGT. Trimming removed 6 bases from V and 0 bases from J, with 17 bases in between. This CDR3 spans 16 amino acids.

This clonotype has at least ten counts. This chain uses TRBV6-1 with TRBJ1-2; TRBD1 agrees at 10 bases. The junction had 3 bases not matched to a gene; V was cut back by 3 bases and J by 2 bases. The V gene's germline CDR1 is MNHNS and CDR2 SASEGT. CDR3 length: 15 residues. CDR3 sequence: CASSDPGQGNYGYTF. Here the CDR3 DNA reads TGTGCCAGCAGTGACCCGGGACAGGGGAACTATGGCTACACCTTC.

This clonotype was detected ten times or more. The genes are TRBV6-1 and TRBJ1-1; no definite D call. CDR1 is MNHNS, CDR2 SASEGT, per germline. Trimming stripped 1 base from V and 1 base from J, with 7 bases between. This CDR3 is 14 amino acids long. The DNA of the CDR3 is TGTGCCAGCAGTGAAGTTTGGGGGAACACTGAAGCTTTCTTT. Translated: CASSEVWGNTEAFF.

This clonotype was found many times. CDR3 sequence (DNA): TGTGCCTGGAGGGCCCGACAGACCTACGAGCAGTACTTC. This sequence encodes CAWRARQTYEQYF. The chain has TRBV30 and TRBJ2-7, with D perhaps TRBD1 (5 bases). Germline assignment: CDR1 GTSNPN and CDR2 SVGIG (reference sequence). The CDR3 runs to 13 residues. Trimming removed 3 bases from V and 2 bases from J, with 11 bases in between.

Ten or more counts support this clonotype. The chain has TRBV20-1 and TRBJ2-5; D call uncertain. Trimming removed 3 bases from V and 4 bases from J, with 9 bases in between. CDR1 DFQATT and CDR2 SNEGSKA come from the germline V gene (reference sequence). The CDR3 contains 12 residues. The CDR3 DNA is TGCAGTGCTAGGGGTATCAGAGAGACCCAGTACTTC. Residues: CSARGIRETQYF.

The rearrangement uses TRBV6-1 and TRBJ1-6; D is perhaps TRBD1 (5 bases). Deletions cut 3 bases from V and 10 bases from J, with 16 bases between. The CDR3 runs to 15 residues. Germline assignment: CDR1 MNHNS and CDR2 SASEGT. The CDR3 DNA reads as TGTGCCAGCAGTGACAGGGATAATGGAGAATCACCCCTCCACTTT. It translates to CASSDRDNGESPLHF.

At least ten counts were recorded for this clonotype. The gene calls are TRBV12-3 or TRBV12-4 and TRBJ2-7, with D possibly TRBD1 on 5 matching bases. The CDR3 runs to 13 residues. V was pared by 6 bases and J by 6 bases, with 15 bases between. The CDR3 coding sequence is TGTGCCAGCAGGGCACAGGTGCCGGGCGAGCAGTACTTC. This codes for CASRAQVPGEQYF.

V and J are TRBV18 and TRBJ2-5; 8 bases map to TRBD2. Germline values: CDR1 KGHSH, CDR2 LQKENI. J lost 2 bases, V lost 1 base, and 3 bases had no gene match. The CDR3 is 15 residues long. CDR3 bases: TGTGCCAGCTCACCACGCGCGGGAGGACAAGAGACCCAGTACTTC. Translated, it gives CASSPRAGGQETQYF.

This chain connects TRBV6-2 or TRBV6-3 to TRBJ1-5, with D unclear. The V gene lost 5 bases and the J gene lost 1 base, with 9 bases spanning the gap. The germline CDR1 and CDR2 sequences are MNHEY and SVGEGT. The CDR3 loop spans 14 amino acids. Here the CDR3 reads CASSPNRSNQPQHF. CDR3 nucleotide sequence: TGTGCCAGCAGTCCAAACCGAAGCAATCAGCCCCAGCATTTT.

This clonotype was picked up many times. The chain links TRBV24-1 to TRBJ2-4; TRBD1 matches at 10 bases. Germline V gene lookup returns CDR1 KGHDR and CDR2 SFDVKD. The length of the CDR3 is 15 residues. The V and J ends lost 4 bases and 6 bases, in that order; junction bases with no gene match: 5. As DNA, the CDR3 is TGTGCCACCAGTGACCCCTGGACAGGGGGAAACATTCAGTACTTC. Protein product: CATSDPWTGGNIQYF.

The V gene is TRBV29-1, the J gene TRBJ2-5, with 7 bases fitting TRBD1. The length of the CDR3 is 13 residues. V was pared by 4 bases and J by 5 bases, with 7 bases of the junction left unmatched. Germline CDR1 is SQVTM and CDR2 is ANQGSEA. CDR3 in amino acids: CSVGTGVVETQYF. As DNA, the CDR3 is TGCAGCGTTGGTACAGGGGTTGTGGAGACCCAGTACTTC. The variable domain in full, with the rest retrieved from reference TRBV29-1 and TRBJ2-5, is SAVISQKPSRDICQRGTSLTIQCQVDSQVTMMFWYRQQPGQSLTLIATANQGSEATYESGFVIDKFPISRPNLTFSTLTVSNMSPEDSSIYLCSVGTGVVETQYFGPGTRLLVL.

Comment on this clonotype: The germline gene is not matched at one end of the junction; a read error may be the cause. The J gene is TRBJ1-2, the V gene TRBV6-2 or TRBV6-3, with D uncertain. The germline V gene encodes CDR1 MNHEY and CDR2 SVGEGT. This CDR3 region has 13 residues. This CDR3 reads CASSSIKGHGYTF. In nucleotides, the CDR3 is TGTGCAAGCAGTTCGATAAAGGGTCATGGCTACACCTTC.